These 26 T cell receptor beta chains share one sample of origin, sequenced in a study of blood T cell repertoires in COVID-19. This table comes from immunoSEQ multiplex PCR, and its TCRdb copy is limited to in-frame clones, with some not included. The table includes about 270,000 clones, around 83% detected once. The sequenced sample consisted of peripheral blood. Source of these receptors: a man aged 80 or over with acute or convalescent COVID-19.

The V and J genes are TRBV5-4 and TRBJ2-7; perhaps TRBD1 as D (5 bases). CDR3 length: 15 amino acids. Germline CDR1 reads SGHNT; CDR2 reads YYREEE (reference sequence). V lost 0 bases and J 3 bases, leaving 13 bases between the germline ends. Written as DNA, the CDR3 is TGTGCCAGCAGCTTGGCCGCCCGCAGGGTCTACGAGCAGTACTTC. This sequence encodes CASSLAARRVYEQYF. The full variable domain, completed using reference TRBV5-4 and TRBJ2-7, is ETGVTQSPTHLIKTRGQQVTLRCSSQSGHNTVSWYQQALGQGPQFIFQYYREEENGRGNFPPRFSGLQFPNYSSELNVNALELDDSALYLCASSLAARRVYEQYFGPGTRLTVT.

This chain connects TRBV9 to TRBJ2-2; TRBD2 agrees at 9 bases. The CDR3 contains 16 residues. The germline CDR1 and CDR2 sequences are SGDLS and YYNGEE. Trimming removed 0 bases from V and 5 bases from J; junction bases left unmatched: 5. The CDR3, as DNA: TGTGCCAGCAGCGTAGAAGCGGGAGGCCGAACCGGGGAGCTGTTTTTT. Its protein is CASSVEAGGRTGELFF.

The V gene is TRBV5-5, the J gene TRBJ2-2; possibly TRBD2 for D (6 bases). Germline-derived CDR1 and CDR2 are SGHKS and YYEKEE (reference sequence). The CDR3 spans 14 residues. Trimming removed 4 bases from V and 4 bases from J, with 11 bases in between. The CDR3 is CASSGGGFTGELFF. DNA of the CDR3: TGTGCCAGCAGCGGTGGGGGGTTCACCGGGGAGCTGTTTTTT.

This clone was seen many times. The chain employs TRBV4-1 and TRBJ1-5; TRBD1 agrees at 10 bases. V lost 0 bases to trimming and J lost 2 bases; unmatched junction nucleotides: 1. This CDR3 is 16 amino acids long. Germline CDR1 reads MGHRA; CDR2 reads YSYEKL. The DNA of the CDR3 is TGCGCCAGCAGCCAAGAGACAGGGGGCGGCAATCAGCCCCAGCATTTT. This encodes CASSQETGGGNQPQHF.

V usage is TRBV3-1 (or the pseudogene TRBV3-2) and J usage is TRBJ1-1, with D tentatively TRBD1 (6 bases). The CDR3 covers 13 residues. Germline CDR1 and CDR2: LGHDT and YNNKEL (reference sequence). Trimming shortened V by 4 bases and J by 5 bases, and 11 bases separated the two germline ends. The chain's CDR3 is CASSPGTWTEAFF. The CDR3 DNA is TGTGCCAGCAGCCCCGGGACATGGACTGAAGCTTTCTTT.

The chain is built from TRBV19 and TRBJ1-4; D gene ambiguous. Trimming removed 3 bases from V and 8 bases from J, with 10 bases in between. The V gene's germline CDR1 is LNHDA and CDR2 SQIVND (reference sequence). The CDR3 consists of 13 residues. CDR3 nucleotide sequence: TGTGCCAGTAGTATTTACCAGCGGGAAAAACTGTTTTTT. Protein product: CASSIYQREKLFF.

The rearrangement joins TRBV4-2 to TRBJ2-1; 9 bases agree with TRBD2. The CDR3 sequence is 15 residues long. The germline CDR1 and CDR2 sequences are LGHNA and YNFKEQ. The J segment lost 6 bases and the V segment lost 0 bases, leaving 3 bases of the junction unmatched. CDR3 residues: CASSQDGGGVNEQFF. CDR3 nucleotide sequence: TGTGCCAGCAGCCAAGATGGCGGGGGGGTCAATGAGCAGTTCTTC.

V and J are TRBV11-1 and TRBJ1-1; D might be TRBD1 (5 bases). This CDR3 has 14 residues. Trimming removed 6 bases from V and 1 base from J, with 12 bases in between. Germline V gives CDR1 SGHAT, CDR2 FQDESV (reference sequence). The CDR3, as DNA: TGTGCCAGCAGGCGTGGCAGGGAGAACACTGAAGCTTTCTTT. Protein product: CASRRGRENTEAFF.

The chain carries TRBV12-3 or TRBV12-4 and TRBJ2-1, with unresolved D. Deletions cut 7 bases from V and 9 bases from J, with 10 bases between. The CDR3 extends over 11 amino acids. The CDR3 protein is CASTYKFEQFF. As DNA, the CDR3 is TGTGCCAGCACCTATAAGTTTGAGCAGTTCTTC.

The DNA of the CDR3 is TGTGCCAGCCGTCTGGGGGGGAACTATGGCTACACCTTC. It is translated as CASRLGGNYGYTF. The chain couples TRBV6-5 to TRBJ1-2, with D possibly matching TRBD1 (5 bases). V lost 8 bases to trimming and J lost 2 bases, with 12 bases between them. In germline, CDR1 is MNHEY, CDR2 SVGAGI. The length of the CDR3 is 13 residues.

The chain links TRBV2 to TRBJ1-2, with 8 bases identical to TRBD1. V was clipped by 9 bases and J by 0 bases; unmatched bases: 9. The CDR3 totals 15 residues. Germline V lookup: CDR1 SNHLY, CDR2 FYNNEI. The CDR3 protein is CASNSDRGTNYGYTF. The CDR3 DNA reads TGTGCCAGTAACTCAGACAGGGGAACTAACTATGGCTACACCTTC. Complete variable domain (other parts from reference TRBV2 and TRBJ1-2): EPEVTQTPSHQVTQMGQEVILRCVPISNHLYFYWYRQILGQKVEFLVSFYNNEISEKSEIFDDQFSVERPDGSNFTLKIRSTKLEDSAMYFCASNSDRGTNYGYTFGSGTRLTVV.

The rearrangement joins TRBV3-1 (or the pseudogene TRBV3-2) to TRBJ1-3; D is unresolved. Trimming took off 2 bases at V and 0 bases at J, with 14 bases between the two ends. CDR1 and CDR2 from the germline V gene are LGHDT and YNNKEL (reference sequence). The CDR3 length is 17 residues. The CDR3 nucleotides read TGTGCCAGCAGCCAAATGTTAGCTCCGAGCTCTGGAAACACCATATATTTT. This sequence encodes CASSQMLAPSSGNTIYF.

V gene TRBV14 combines with J gene TRBJ1-1; D may be TRBD1 (6 bases). CDR3 length: 13 residues. CDR1 is SGHDN, CDR2 FVKESK, per germline. Deletions cut 4 bases from V and 5 bases from J, with 11 bases between. CDR3: CASSPAGATEAFF. In DNA, the CDR3 is TGTGCCAGCAGCCCGGCAGGGGCGACTGAAGCTTTCTTT. The full variable domain, in which reference TRBV14 and TRBJ1-1 provide the parts outside the CDR3, is EAGVTQFPSHSVIEKGQTVTLRCDPISGHDNLYWYRRVMGKEIKFLLHFVKESKQDESGMPNNRFLAERTGGTYSTLKVQPAELEDSGVYFCASSPAGATEAFFGQGTRLTVV.

The chain carries TRBV30 and TRBJ2-4; D ambiguous. The CDR3 sequence is 12 residues long. The V and J ends lost 3 bases and 1 base respectively, with 4 bases between them. In germline, CDR1 is GTSNPN, CDR2 SVGIG (reference sequence). As DNA, the CDR3 is TGTGCCTGGAGAGAGGCCAAAAACATTCAGTACTTC. Amino acids: CAWREAKNIQYF. The full variable domain, its missing parts supplied by reference TRBV30 and TRBJ2-4, is SQTIHQWPATLVQPVGSPLSLECTVEGTSNPNLYWYRQAAGRGLQLLFYSVGIGQISSEVPQNLSASRPQDRQFILSSKKLLLSDSGFYLCAWREAKNIQYFGAGTRLSVL.

The chain has TRBV10-2 and TRBJ2-7, with 14 positions matching TRBD2. The CDR3 is 16 residues long. The ends lost 6 bases at V and 4 bases at J; junction bases unmatched: 8. Germline V gene data show CDR1 as WSHSY and CDR2 as SAAADI. CDR3 sequence reads: CASSRLAGGEAYEQYF. The CDR3 nucleotides are TGCGCCAGCAGCCGACTAGCGGGAGGGGAGGCGTACGAGCAGTACTTC.

The rearrangement uses TRBV3-1 (or the pseudogene TRBV3-2) and TRBJ1-1; D is unclear. There are 13 residues in the CDR3. Per germline, CDR1 LGHDT and CDR2 YNNKEL (reference sequence). Trimming shortened V by 4 bases and J by 5 bases, and 11 bases separated the two germline ends. The CDR3 DNA follows: TGTGCCAGCAGCCCGACGGGGAGGACTGAAGCTTTCTTT. It codes for CASSPTGRTEAFF.

The gene calls are TRBV29-1 and TRBJ2-3; D possibly corresponds to TRBD1 (6 bases). Trimming stripped 5 bases from V and 3 bases from J, with 9 bases between. The V gene's germline CDR1 is SQVTM and CDR2 ANQGSEA. The CDR3 consists of 12 residues. The CDR3 loop reads CSVSQGTDTQYF. The DNA of the CDR3 is TGCAGCGTTAGTCAGGGGACAGATACGCAGTATTTT.

In its sample, this clone was seen a few times. The chain couples TRBV9 to TRBJ1-6; no definite D call. CDR3 size: 16 residues. CDR1 is SGDLS, CDR2 YYNGEE, per germline. Trimming took 0 bases from V and 0 from J, leaving 7 bases between them. Here the CDR3 reads CASSVAGSSYNSPLHF. CDR3 DNA sequence: TGTGCCAGCAGCGTAGCGGGAAGCTCCTATAATTCACCCCTCCACTTT.

As regards this clone: Other DNA sequences in this specimen translate into the identical CDR3. The chain has TRBV5-4 and TRBJ2-3, with 7 nucleotides matching TRBD2. Germline V gene sequence: CDR1 SGHNT, CDR2 YYREEE (reference sequence). The CDR3 runs to 15 residues. The junction had 2 bases not matched to a gene; V was cut back by 0 bases and J by 1 base. This CDR3 is CASSLGLAGTDTQYF. CDR3 sequence (DNA): TGTGCCAGCAGCTTGGGGCTAGCGGGCACAGATACGCAGTATTTT.

At least ten counts were recorded for this clone. The rearrangement uses TRBV14 and TRBJ2-7, with TRBD2 as a possible D gene (7 bases). Germline V lookup: CDR1 SGHDN, CDR2 FVKESK. The CDR3 loop spans 16 amino acids. Between the trimmed V and J ends, which lost 1 base and 2 bases, there was a span of 15 bases. The CDR3 nucleotides read TGTGCCAGCAGCCAAGGGGGGGGGCGCGGAACCTACGAGCAGTACTTC. Translating it yields CASSQGGGRGTYEQYF.

The rearrangement links TRBV11-3 to TRBJ2-7, with 8 bases that match TRBD1. This CDR3 is 18 amino acids long. Germline V lookup: CDR1 SGHNT, CDR2 YENEEA. The V gene end was trimmed by 1 base and the J gene end by 2 bases; junction bases not matched to a gene: 13. The CDR3 sequence is CASSLVLFRDRRAYEQYF. The CDR3 DNA reads as TGTGCCAGCAGCTTAGTTCTTTTCCGGGACAGGAGAGCCTACGAGCAGTACTTC.

The J gene is TRBJ2-1, the V gene TRBV4-1; 13 nucleotides align to TRBD2. Per germline, CDR1 MGHRA and CDR2 YSYEKL. Trimming took 2 bases from V and 8 from J; bases not matched to a gene: 9. This CDR3 is 17 amino acids long. CDR3 amino acids: CASSQPVGLAGEDEQFF. CDR3 coding DNA: TGCGCCAGCAGCCAACCCGTCGGACTAGCGGGAGAGGATGAGCAGTTCTTC.

The chain has TRBV20-1 and TRBJ1-2; D might be TRBD1 (6 bases). Trimming removed 3 bases from V and 3 bases from J, with 14 bases in between. Per germline, CDR1 DFQATT and CDR2 SNEGSKA (reference sequence). The CDR3 spans 14 residues. CDR3 sequence reads: CSASTTGEDYGYTF. DNA for the CDR3: TGCAGTGCTAGTACGACAGGAGAGGACTATGGCTACACCTTC.

The chain recombines TRBV6-5 with TRBJ2-5; a possible D gene is TRBD2 (5 bases). V lost 5 bases and J lost 2, with 6 bases in between. Germline CDR1 and CDR2: MNHEY and SVGAGI. CDR3 length equals 12 residues. CDR3 residues: CASSRGQETQYF. The CDR3 region has the DNA TGTGCCAGCAGTCGGGGTCAAGAGACCCAGTACTTC.

V is TRBV10-2 and J is TRBJ2-1, with D maybe TRBD1 (5 bases). There are 15 residues in the CDR3. Trimming pared 0 bases from V and 2 bases from J, leaving 8 bases between. Germline CDR1 and CDR2: WSHSY and SAAADI. The CDR3 DNA reads TGCGCCAGCAGTGAGTCAGGGGCAGCCTACAATGAGCAGTTCTTC. This encodes CASSESGAAYNEQFF.

The chain combines TRBV9 with TRBJ2-5, with TRBD1 matching 8 bases. Germline trimming cut 0 bases from V and 3 bases from J; bases unmatched to any gene: 4. Germline V gene lookup returns CDR1 SGDLS and CDR2 YYNGEE. CDR3 length: 15 amino acids. DNA of the CDR3: TGTGCCAGCAGCGTAGCCCCAGGGGGCGAAGAGACCCAGTACTTC. It specifies CASSVAPGGEETQYF.